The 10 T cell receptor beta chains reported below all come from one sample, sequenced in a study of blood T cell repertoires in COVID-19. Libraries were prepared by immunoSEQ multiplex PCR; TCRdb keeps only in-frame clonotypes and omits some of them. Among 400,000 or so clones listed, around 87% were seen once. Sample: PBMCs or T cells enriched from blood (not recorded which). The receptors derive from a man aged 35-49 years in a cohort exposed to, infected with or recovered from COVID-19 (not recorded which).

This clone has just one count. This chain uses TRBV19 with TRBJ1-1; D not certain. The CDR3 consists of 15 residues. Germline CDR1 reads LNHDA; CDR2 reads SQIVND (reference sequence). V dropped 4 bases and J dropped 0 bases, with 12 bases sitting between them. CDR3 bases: TGTGCCAGTAGTACCTACAGTACCATGAACACTGAAGCTTTCTTT. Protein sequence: CASSTYSTMNTEAFF.

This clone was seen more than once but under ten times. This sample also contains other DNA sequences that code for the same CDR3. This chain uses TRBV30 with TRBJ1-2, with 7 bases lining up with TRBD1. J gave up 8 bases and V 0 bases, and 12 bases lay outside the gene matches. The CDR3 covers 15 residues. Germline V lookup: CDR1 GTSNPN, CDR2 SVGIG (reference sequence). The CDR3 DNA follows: TGTGCCTGGAGTGTAGGACCTAGGGGGCGTCGGGGCTACACCTTC. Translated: CAWSVGPRGRRGYTF.

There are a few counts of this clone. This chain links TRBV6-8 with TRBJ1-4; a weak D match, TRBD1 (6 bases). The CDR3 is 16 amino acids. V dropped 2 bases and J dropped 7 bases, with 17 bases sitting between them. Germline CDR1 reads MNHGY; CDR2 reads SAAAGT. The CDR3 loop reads CASSYSEDRWGEKLFF. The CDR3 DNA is TGTGCCAGCAGTTACAGTGAAGACAGGTGGGGTGAAAAACTGTTTTTT.

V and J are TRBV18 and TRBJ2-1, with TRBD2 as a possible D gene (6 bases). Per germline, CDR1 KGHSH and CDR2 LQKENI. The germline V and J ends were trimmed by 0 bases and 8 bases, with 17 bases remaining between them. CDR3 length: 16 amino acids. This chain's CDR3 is CASSPPGTARGDEQFF. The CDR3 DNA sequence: TGTGCCAGCTCACCACCCGGGACTGCACGTGGGGATGAGCAGTTCTTC.

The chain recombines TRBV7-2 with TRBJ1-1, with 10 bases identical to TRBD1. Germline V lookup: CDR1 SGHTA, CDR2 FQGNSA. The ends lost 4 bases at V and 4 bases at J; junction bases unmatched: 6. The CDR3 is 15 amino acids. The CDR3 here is CASSSRGTGATEAFF. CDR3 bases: TGTGCCAGCAGCTCCCGCGGGACAGGGGCCACTGAAGCTTTCTTT.

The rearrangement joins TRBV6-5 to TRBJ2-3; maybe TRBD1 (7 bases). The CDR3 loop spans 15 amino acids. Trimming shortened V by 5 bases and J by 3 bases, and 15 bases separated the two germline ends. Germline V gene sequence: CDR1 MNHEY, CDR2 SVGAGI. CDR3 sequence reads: CASSTETGRTDTQYF. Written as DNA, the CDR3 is TGTGCCAGCAGTACCGAGACAGGGAGGACAGATACGCAGTATTTT.

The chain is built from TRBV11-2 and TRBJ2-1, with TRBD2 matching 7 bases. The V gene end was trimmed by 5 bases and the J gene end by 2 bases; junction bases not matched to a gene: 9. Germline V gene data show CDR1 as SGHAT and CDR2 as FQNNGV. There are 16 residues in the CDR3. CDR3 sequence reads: CASSPREGKPYNEQFF. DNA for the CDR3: TGTGCCAGCAGCCCTAGGGAGGGTAAACCCTACAATGAGCAGTTCTTC.

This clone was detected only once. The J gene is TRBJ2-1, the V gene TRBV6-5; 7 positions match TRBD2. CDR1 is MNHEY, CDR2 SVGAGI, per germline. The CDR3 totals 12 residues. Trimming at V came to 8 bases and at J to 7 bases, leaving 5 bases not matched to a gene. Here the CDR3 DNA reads TGTGCCAGCGGGAGGGATCGGAATGAGCAGTTCTTC. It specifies CASGRDRNEQFF.

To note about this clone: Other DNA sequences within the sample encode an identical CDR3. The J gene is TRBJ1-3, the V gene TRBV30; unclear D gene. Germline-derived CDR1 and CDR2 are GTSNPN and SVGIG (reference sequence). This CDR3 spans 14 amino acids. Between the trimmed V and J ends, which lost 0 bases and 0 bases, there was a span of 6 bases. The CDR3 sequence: CAWSVGSSGNTIYF. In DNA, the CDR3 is TGTGCCTGGAGTGTAGGGAGCTCTGGAAACACCATATATTTT.

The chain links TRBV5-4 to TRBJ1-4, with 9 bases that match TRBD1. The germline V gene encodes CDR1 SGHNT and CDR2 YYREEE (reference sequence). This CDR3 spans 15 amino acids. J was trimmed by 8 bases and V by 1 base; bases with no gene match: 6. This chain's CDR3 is CASSLYRTGDEKLFF. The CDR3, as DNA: TGTGCCAGCAGCTTGTATAGGACAGGGGACGAAAAACTGTTTTTT.